The next 25 T cell receptor beta chains were all read from a single sample in a study of cytomegalovirus exposure and HLA in healthy donors. A multiplex PCR was run with 60 Vbeta primers and 13 Jbeta primers. TCRdb keeps only in-frame clones here, not all; method: immunoSEQ multiplex PCR. The sample consists of more than 130,000 clones, around 77% of them appearing once. Material: PBMCs. The receptors originated from a man in his thirties or forties in good health and CMV-seronegative.

The CDR3 nucleotides read TGCGCCAGCAGCTTGGCTGCAACTAATGAAAAACTGTTTTTT. Translated, it gives CASSLAATNEKLFF. This sequence joins TRBV5-1 and TRBJ1-4; D not certain. This CDR3 has 14 residues. Germline lookup yields CDR1 SGHRS and CDR2 YFSETQ. The ends were cut back, 0 bases at V and 0 bases at J, with 3 bases in the middle.

The chain couples TRBV9 to TRBJ1-6; D gene ambiguous. The length of the CDR3 is 13 residues. The germline V gene encodes CDR1 SGDLS and CDR2 YYNGEE. V gave up 1 base and J gave up 6 bases, with 5 bases separating them. Here the CDR3 reads CASSVLGNSPLHF. The CDR3 coding sequence is TGTGCCAGCAGCGTACTAGGTAATTCACCCCTCCACTTT.

This chain links TRBV30 with TRBJ1-5, with D uncertain. Germline-derived CDR1 and CDR2 are GTSNPN and SVGIG (reference sequence). This CDR3 is 13 amino acids long. V was pared by 4 bases and J by 1 base, with 8 bases between. The CDR3 protein is CAWKRGSNQPQHF. The CDR3 DNA sequence: TGTGCCTGGAAGAGAGGGAGCAATCAGCCCCAGCATTTT.

The chain uses TRBV6-6 and TRBJ1-1, with unresolved D. The V and J ends lost 2 bases and 3 bases respectively, with 10 bases between them. Germline lookup yields CDR1 MNHNY and CDR2 SVGAGI (reference sequence). This CDR3 is 14 amino acids long. This CDR3 reads CASSYVQRYTEAFF. Here the CDR3 DNA reads TGTGCCAGCAGTTACGTTCAGAGGTACACTGAAGCTTTCTTT.

The V gene is TRBV5-1, the J gene TRBJ2-1; D is perhaps TRBD2 (6 bases). The CDR3 spans 15 residues. V lost 3 bases and J lost 6, with 16 bases in between. The germline gives CDR1 SGHRS, CDR2 YFSETQ. CDR3 in amino acids: CASSWTTRSRNEQFF. For the CDR3, the DNA is TGCGCCAGCAGCTGGACGACTAGGTCCCGCAATGAGCAGTTCTTC.

The genes are TRBV9 and TRBJ2-7, with 9 nucleotides matching TRBD2. There are 15 residues in the CDR3. Germline-derived CDR1 and CDR2 are SGDLS and YYNGEE. Trimming cost V 0 bases and J 4 bases; bases outside gene matches: 5. The CDR3 protein is CASSVAPSGDYEQYF. Written as DNA, the CDR3 is TGTGCCAGCAGCGTAGCCCCTAGCGGGGATTACGAGCAGTACTTC.

This clone was seen a single time. This rearrangement joins TRBV2 to TRBJ1-5, with TRBD1 as a possible D gene (6 bases). Germline CDR1 is SNHLY and CDR2 is FYNNEI. V gave up 7 bases and J gave up 6 bases, with 13 bases separating them. CDR3 length equals 13 residues. As DNA, the CDR3 is TGTGCCAGCAATTACGAACAGGGTCAGCCCCAGCATTTT. It is translated as CASNYEQGQPQHF. The variable domain in full, completed from reference TRBV2 and TRBJ1-5, reads EPEVTQTPSHQVTQMGQEVILRCVPISNHLYFYWYRQILGQKVEFLVSFYNNEISEKSEIFDDQFSVERPDGSNFTLKIRSTKLEDSAMYFCASNYEQGQPQHFGDGTRLSIL.

The CDR3 bases are TGTGCCAGCAGGGAGCGGGAGGGCGTCGTGGAGACCCAGTACTTC. Amino acids: CASREREGVVETQYF. The V gene is TRBV13, the J gene TRBJ2-5, with 10 nucleotides matching TRBD2. J lost 5 bases, V lost 6 bases, and 9 bases had no gene match. The CDR3 runs to 15 residues. Germline V gene data show CDR1 as PRHDT and CDR2 as FYEKMQ (reference sequence).

The chain joins TRBV28 to TRBJ1-6; D is ambiguous. The ends were cut back, 5 bases at V and 0 bases at J, with 11 bases in the middle. Germline values: CDR1 MDHEN, CDR2 SYDVKM. This CDR3 has 16 amino acids. CDR3 sequence (DNA): TGTGCCAGCAGTCCCCCTTCGTCCTCCTATAATTCACCCCTCCACTTT. Translating it yields CASSPPSSSYNSPLHF.

The chain recombines TRBV28 with TRBJ2-7; possible D gene TRBD2, 6 bases. V was clipped by 6 bases and J by 4 bases, with 7 bases between them. CDR3 size: 11 residues. Germline V lookup: CDR1 MDHEN, CDR2 SYDVKM. The CDR3 DNA is TGTGCCAGCAGGCGGGATTACGAGCAGTACTTC. Its protein is CASRRDYEQYF.

The table lists this clone with a count of one. The chain joins TRBV28 to TRBJ2-1, with TRBD2 identical over 9 bases. The germline gives CDR1 MDHEN, CDR2 SYDVKM. This CDR3 has 15 residues. V was pared by 3 bases and J by 3 bases, with 3 bases of the junction left unmatched. This chain's CDR3 is CASSFQLAGYNEQFF. As DNA, the CDR3 is TGTGCCAGCAGTTTCCAACTAGCGGGCTACAATGAGCAGTTCTTC.

This clone has a handful of counts. J is TRBJ1-1 and V is TRBV29-1; 7 nucleotides line up with TRBD1. Germline CDR1 SQVTM, CDR2 ANQGSEA. This CDR3 is 13 amino acids long. V lost 5 bases and J lost 7; bases outside the gene matches: 10. The CDR3 region is CSVRQGPIGEAFF. DNA for the CDR3: TGCAGCGTTCGACAGGGTCCGATCGGTGAAGCTTTCTTT.

CDR3 protein: CASSPGGRGGNQPQHF. The CDR3 DNA reads TGTGCCAGCAGCCCGGGGGGCAGGGGCGGAAATCAGCCCCAGCATTTT. V is TRBV5-4 and J is TRBJ1-5; perhaps TRBD1 as D (6 bases). CDR1 and CDR2 from the germline V gene are SGHNT and YYREEE (reference sequence). V lost 4 bases to trimming and J lost 4 bases, with 18 bases between them. The CDR3 is 16 residues long.

This rearrangement joins TRBV12-2 to TRBJ2-2; the D segment call TRBD2 is taken from the table without a DNA check. TRBV12-2 is assigned pseudogene status. The CDR3 length is 13 residues. In nucleotides, the CDR3 is TGTGCAAGTCGTTCCGGGGAGACCGGGGAGCTGTTTTTT. Its protein product is CASRSGETGELFF.

The chain links TRBV4-1 to TRBJ2-1, with D possibly matching TRBD2 (6 bases). V dropped 5 bases and J dropped 7 bases, with 15 bases sitting between them. The CDR3 runs to 14 residues. Germline V gene data show CDR1 as MGHRA and CDR2 as YSYEKL. The CDR3 spells CASSIGGVGNEQFF. CDR3 bases: TGCGCCAGCAGCATTGGAGGGGTAGGGAATGAGCAGTTCTTC.

V gene TRBV4-1 combines with J gene TRBJ1-1; 8 positions agree with TRBD1. Germline CDR1 is MGHRA and CDR2 is YSYEKL. Trimming at V came to 0 bases and at J to 2 bases, leaving 8 bases not matched to a gene. This CDR3 region has 17 residues. CDR3 protein: CASSQERWGQVNTEAFF. CDR3 sequence (DNA): TGCGCCAGCAGCCAAGAGCGATGGGGACAGGTAAACACTGAAGCTTTCTTT.

The chain has TRBV6-5 and TRBJ2-3; tentatively, D is TRBD2 (5 bases). Trimming removed 0 bases from V and 1 base from J, with 8 bases in between. The CDR3 has 15 amino acids. Germline CDR1 and CDR2: MNHEY and SVGAGI. In DNA, the CDR3 is TGTGCCAGCAGTTACTCAGGACTGGGCACAGATACGCAGTATTTT. This sequence encodes CASSYSGLGTDTQYF.

The V gene is TRBV2, the J gene TRBJ2-1, with no clear D. The CDR3 covers 13 residues. Germline-derived CDR1 and CDR2 are SNHLY and FYNNEI. V lost 1 base and J lost 6, with 7 bases in between. The CDR3 loop is CASSEEVSNEQFF. The CDR3 DNA is TGTGCCAGCAGTGAAGAAGTGAGCAATGAGCAGTTCTTC.

The CDR3 reads CASSLLSSAEAFF. CDR3 nucleotides: TGTGCCAGCAGTTTATTGTCGAGTGCTGAAGCTTTCTTT. The chain joins TRBV28 to TRBJ1-1; unclear D gene. V was cut by 1 base and J by 6 bases, with 9 bases left in between. CDR1 is MDHEN, CDR2 SYDVKM, per germline. CDR3 length: 13 residues.

The chain combines TRBV25-1 with TRBJ2-1, with D possibly matching TRBD2 (6 bases). Germline V lookup: CDR1 MGHDK, CDR2 SYGVNS. The CDR3 is made up of 15 amino acids. Trimming stripped 3 bases from V and 8 bases from J, with 17 bases between. The DNA of the CDR3 is TGTGCCAGCAGTGACCCCCGGGGGACTTTGGATGAGCAGTTCTTC. This codes for CASSDPRGTLDEQFF.

This chain links TRBV2 with TRBJ2-5, with D possibly being TRBD2 (6 bases). With 7 bases removed from V and 7 bases from J, the gap between germline ends came to 16 bases. The CDR3 loop spans 13 amino acids. Looked up from germline, CDR1 is SNHLY and CDR2 is FYNNEI. The DNA of the CDR3 is TGTGCCAGCAAGACGGGAGCAGAGGGGACCCAGTACTTC. It yields the protein CASKTGAEGTQYF.

This chain uses TRBV6-4 with TRBJ2-7; tentatively, D is TRBD1 (5 bases). The CDR3 is 13 amino acids. The germline V and J ends were trimmed by 5 bases and 5 bases, with 13 bases remaining between them. Germline lookup yields CDR1 MRHNA and CDR2 SNTAGT. The CDR3 DNA reads TGTGCCAGCAGTAGGGGATCAGTGGACGAGCAGTACTTC. This codes for CASSRGSVDEQYF.

This chain uses TRBV12-5 with TRBJ2-3; 12 nucleotides line up with TRBD1. V shed 6 bases and J 2 bases; nucleotides not matched to a gene: 3. Germline V CDR1 and CDR2: LGHNT, FRNRAP. This CDR3 has 15 amino acids. The DNA of the CDR3 is TGTGCTAGTGGCCCGGGACAGGGGGCCACAGATACGCAGTATTTT. Its protein is CASGPGQGATDTQYF.

This clone was seen more than once but under ten times. The V gene is TRBV28, the J gene TRBJ1-3; D perhaps matches TRBD1 (6 bases). Trimming took off 4 bases at V and 4 bases at J, with 14 bases between the two ends. CDR1 and CDR2 (germline): MDHEN, SYDVKM. The CDR3 loop spans 15 amino acids. The DNA of the CDR3 is TGTGCCAGCAGTTCGTCGACCGGACAGGGAAACACCATATATTTT. Residues: CASSSSTGQGNTIYF.

The V and J genes are TRBV6-1 and TRBJ1-5; D remains unclear. The V gene's germline CDR1 is MNHNS and CDR2 SASEGT. Trimming took 6 bases from V and 7 from J, leaving 13 bases between them. The CDR3 is made up of 13 amino acids. CDR3 DNA sequence: TGTGCCAGCAGCCCTCCGGGGTTCCAGCCCCAGCATTTT. Amino acid sequence: CASSPPGFQPQHF.